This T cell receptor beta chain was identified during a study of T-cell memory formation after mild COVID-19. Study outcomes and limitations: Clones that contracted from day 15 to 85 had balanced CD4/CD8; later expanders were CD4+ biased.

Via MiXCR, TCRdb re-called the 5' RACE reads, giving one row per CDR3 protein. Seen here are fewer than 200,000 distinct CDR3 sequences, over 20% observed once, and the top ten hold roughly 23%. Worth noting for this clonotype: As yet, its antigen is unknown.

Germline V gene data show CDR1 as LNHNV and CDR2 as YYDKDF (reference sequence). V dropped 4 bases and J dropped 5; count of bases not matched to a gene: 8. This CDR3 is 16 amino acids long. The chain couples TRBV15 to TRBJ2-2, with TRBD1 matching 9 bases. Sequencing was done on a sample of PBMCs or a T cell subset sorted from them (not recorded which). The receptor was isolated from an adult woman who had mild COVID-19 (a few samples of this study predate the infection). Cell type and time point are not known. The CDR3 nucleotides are TGTGCCACCAGCATACGGGACAGGGTGGGAACCGGGGAGCTGTTTTTT. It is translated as CATSIRDRVGTGELFF.